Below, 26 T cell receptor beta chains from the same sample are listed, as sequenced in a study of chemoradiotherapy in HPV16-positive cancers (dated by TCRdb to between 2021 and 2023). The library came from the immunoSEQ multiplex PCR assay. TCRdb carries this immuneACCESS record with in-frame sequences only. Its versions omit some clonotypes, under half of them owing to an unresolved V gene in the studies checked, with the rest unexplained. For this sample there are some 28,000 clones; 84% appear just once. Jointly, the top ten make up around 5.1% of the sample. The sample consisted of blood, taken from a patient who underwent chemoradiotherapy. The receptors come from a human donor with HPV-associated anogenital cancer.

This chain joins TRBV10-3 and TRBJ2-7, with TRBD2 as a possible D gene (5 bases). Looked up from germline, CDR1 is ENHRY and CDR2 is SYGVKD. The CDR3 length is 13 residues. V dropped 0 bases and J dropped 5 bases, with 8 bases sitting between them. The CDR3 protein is CAISESRRNEQYV. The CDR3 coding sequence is TGTGCCATCAGTGAGTCGAGGAGGAACGAGCAGTACGTC.

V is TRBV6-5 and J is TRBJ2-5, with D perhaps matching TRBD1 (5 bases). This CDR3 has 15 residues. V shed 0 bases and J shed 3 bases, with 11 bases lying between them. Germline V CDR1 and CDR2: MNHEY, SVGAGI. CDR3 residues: CASSYSLGREETQYF. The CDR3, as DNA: TGTGCCAGCAGTTACTCTCTGGGCAGGGAAGAGACCCAGTACTTC.

CDR3 residues: CASSLVFRDTQYF. CDR3 nucleotides: TGCGCCAGCAGCTTGGTTTTTAGAGATACGCAGTATTTT. The chain is built from TRBV5-1 and TRBJ2-3, with D uncertain. Germline-derived CDR1 and CDR2 are SGHRS and YFSETQ. V lost 0 bases, J lost 5 bases, and 7 bases lay in between. The CDR3 sequence is 13 residues long.

The CDR3 here is CASSERWGSSYEQYF. For the CDR3, the DNA is TGTGCCAGCAGTGAAAGGTGGGGGAGCTCCTACGAGCAGTACTTC. V usage is TRBV6-1 and J usage is TRBJ2-7; D possibly matches TRBD1 or TRBD2 (5 bases each). Trimming removed 2 bases from V and 0 bases from J, with 11 bases in between. The CDR3 is made up of 15 amino acids. In germline, CDR1 is MNHNS, CDR2 SASEGT.

The CDR3 coding sequence is TGTGCCAGCAGCCAAGATCTTGGGAGCCCGGCCAAAAACATTCAGTACTTC. This codes for CASSQDLGSPAKNIQYF. V and J are TRBV14 and TRBJ2-4; perhaps TRBD2 as D (5 bases). The germline CDR1 and CDR2 sequences are SGHDN and FVKESK. The CDR3 sequence is 17 residues long. V was clipped by 0 bases and J by 1 base, with 13 bases between them.

CDR3 loop: CASSYSGGTGELFF. DNA of the CDR3: TGTGCCAGCAGCTATTCGGGGGGCACCGGGGAGCTGTTTTTT. The chain employs TRBV7-9 and TRBJ2-2, with 7 bases that match TRBD2. J was trimmed by 4 bases and V by 4 bases; bases with no gene match: 3. Germline loops: CDR1 SEHNR, CDR2 FQNEAQ (reference sequence). The CDR3 is made up of 14 amino acids.

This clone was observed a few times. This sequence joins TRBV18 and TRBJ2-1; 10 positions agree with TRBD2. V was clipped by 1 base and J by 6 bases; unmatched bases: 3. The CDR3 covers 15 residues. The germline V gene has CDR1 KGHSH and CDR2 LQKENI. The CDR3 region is CASSPQRGGLNEQFF. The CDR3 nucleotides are TGTGCCAGCTCACCACAGCGGGGGGGCCTCAATGAGCAGTTCTTC. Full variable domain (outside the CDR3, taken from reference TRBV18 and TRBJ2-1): NAGVMQNPRHLVRRRGQEARLRCSPMKGHSHVYWYRQLPEEGLKFMVYLQKENIIDESGMPKERFSAEFPKEGPSILRIQQVVRGDSAAYFCASSPQRGGLNEQFFGPGTRLTVL.

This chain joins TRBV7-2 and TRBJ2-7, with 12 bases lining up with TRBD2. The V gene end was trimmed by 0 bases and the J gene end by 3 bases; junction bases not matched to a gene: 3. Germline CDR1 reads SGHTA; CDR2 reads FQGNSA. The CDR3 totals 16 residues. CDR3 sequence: CASSLALAGGYYEQYF. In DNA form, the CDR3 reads TGTGCCAGCAGCTTAGCACTAGCGGGGGGTTACTACGAGCAGTACTTC.

The CDR3 DNA sequence: TGTGCCAGCAGCTTGGGGTATCGGGCAGATACGCAGTATTTT. This translates into CASSLGYRADTQYF. V and J are TRBV5-5 and TRBJ2-3; unclear D gene. V was cut by 0 bases and J by 4 bases, with 9 bases left in between. The CDR3 extends over 14 amino acids. Germline-derived CDR1 and CDR2 are SGHKS and YYEKEE (reference sequence).

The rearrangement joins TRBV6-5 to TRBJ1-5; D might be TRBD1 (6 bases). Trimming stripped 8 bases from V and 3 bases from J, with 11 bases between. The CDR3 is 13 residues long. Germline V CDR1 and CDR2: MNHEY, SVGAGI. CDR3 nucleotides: TGTGCCAGCTCCGGGACATCCAATCAGCCCCAGCATTTT. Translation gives CASSGTSNQPQHF.

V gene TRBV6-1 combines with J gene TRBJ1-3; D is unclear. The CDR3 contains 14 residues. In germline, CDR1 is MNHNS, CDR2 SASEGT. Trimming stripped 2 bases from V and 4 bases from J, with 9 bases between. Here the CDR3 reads CASSEYGSGNTIYF. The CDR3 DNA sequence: TGTGCCAGCAGTGAATACGGGAGCGGAAACACCATATATTTT.

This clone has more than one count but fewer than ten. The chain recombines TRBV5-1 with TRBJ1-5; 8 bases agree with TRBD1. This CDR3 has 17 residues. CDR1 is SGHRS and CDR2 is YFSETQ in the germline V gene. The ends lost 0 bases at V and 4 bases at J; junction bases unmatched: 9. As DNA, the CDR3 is TGCGCCAGCAGCTTGGGGGGACAGGATTTGCCTAATCAGCCCCAGCATTTT. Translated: CASSLGGQDLPNQPQHF.

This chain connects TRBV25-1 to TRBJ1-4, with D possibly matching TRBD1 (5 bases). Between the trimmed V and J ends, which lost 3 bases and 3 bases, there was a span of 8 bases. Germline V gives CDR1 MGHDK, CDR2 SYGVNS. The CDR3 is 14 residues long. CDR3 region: CASSEPGANEKLFF. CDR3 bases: TGTGCCAGCAGTGAGCCGGGGGCTAATGAAAAACTGTTTTTT. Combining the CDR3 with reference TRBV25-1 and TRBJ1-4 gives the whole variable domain EADIYQTPRYLVIGTGKKITLECSQTMGHDKMYWYQQDPGMELHLIHYSYGVNSTEKGDLSSESTVSRIRTEHFPLTLESARPSHTSQYLCASSEPGANEKLFFGSGTQLSVL.

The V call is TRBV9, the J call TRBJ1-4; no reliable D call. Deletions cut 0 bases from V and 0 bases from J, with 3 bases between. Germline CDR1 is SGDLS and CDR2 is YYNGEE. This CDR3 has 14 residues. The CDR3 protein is CASSVGTTNEKLFF. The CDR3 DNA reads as TGTGCCAGCAGCGTAGGAACAACTAATGAAAAACTGTTTTTT.

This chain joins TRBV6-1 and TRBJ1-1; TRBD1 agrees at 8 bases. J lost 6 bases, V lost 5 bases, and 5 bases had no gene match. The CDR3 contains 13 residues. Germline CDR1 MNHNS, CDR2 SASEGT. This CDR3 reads CASSKTGAAEAFF. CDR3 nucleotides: TGTGCCAGCAGTAAGACAGGGGCAGCTGAAGCTTTCTTT.

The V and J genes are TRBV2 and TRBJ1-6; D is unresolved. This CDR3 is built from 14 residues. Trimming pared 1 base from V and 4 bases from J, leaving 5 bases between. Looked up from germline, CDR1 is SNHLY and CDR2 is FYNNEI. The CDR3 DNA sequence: TGTGCCAGCAGTGAAGGGCCTTATAATTCACCCCTCCACTTT. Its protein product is CASSEGPYNSPLHF. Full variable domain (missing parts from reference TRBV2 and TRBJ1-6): EPEVTQTPSHQVTQMGQEVILRCVPISNHLYFYWYRQILGQKVEFLVSFYNNEISEKSEIFDDQFSVERPDGSNFTLKIRSTKLEDSAMYFCASSEGPYNSPLHFGNGTRLTVT.

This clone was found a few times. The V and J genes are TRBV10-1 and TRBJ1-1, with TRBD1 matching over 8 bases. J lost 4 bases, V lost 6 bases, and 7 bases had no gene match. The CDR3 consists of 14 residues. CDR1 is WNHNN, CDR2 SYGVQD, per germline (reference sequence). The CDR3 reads CASSPTQGVTEAFF. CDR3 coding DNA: TGCGCCAGCAGCCCAACACAGGGGGTCACTGAAGCTTTCTTT.

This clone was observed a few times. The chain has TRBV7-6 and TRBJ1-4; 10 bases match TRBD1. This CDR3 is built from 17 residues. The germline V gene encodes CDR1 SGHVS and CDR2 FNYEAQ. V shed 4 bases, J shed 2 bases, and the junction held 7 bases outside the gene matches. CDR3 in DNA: TGTGCCAGCAGCTCACAAGACAGGGGGCGGACTAATGAAAAACTGTTTTTT. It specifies CASSSQDRGRTNEKLFF.

The CDR3 loop is CASSLGGGRTNEQFF. For the CDR3, the DNA is TGTGCCAGCAGCTTAGGGGGTGGGCGCACCAATGAGCAGTTCTTC. V is TRBV11-3 and J is TRBJ2-1; D is ambiguous. The germline CDR1 and CDR2 sequences are SGHNT and YENEEA. This CDR3 spans 15 amino acids. Trimming removed 1 base at V and 6 bases at J, with 13 bases between.

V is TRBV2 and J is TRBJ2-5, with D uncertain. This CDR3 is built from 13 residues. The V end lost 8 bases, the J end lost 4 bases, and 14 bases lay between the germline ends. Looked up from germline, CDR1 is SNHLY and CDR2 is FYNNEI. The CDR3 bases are TGTGCCAGCGAATCCCCTAGGATAGAGACCCAGTACTTC. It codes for CASESPRIETQYF.

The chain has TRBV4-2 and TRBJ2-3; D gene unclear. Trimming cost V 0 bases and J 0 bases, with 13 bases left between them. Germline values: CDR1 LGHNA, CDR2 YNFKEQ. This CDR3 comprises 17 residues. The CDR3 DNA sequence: TGTGCCAGCAGCCAAGAATACGCACCCGCTAGCACAGATACGCAGTATTTT. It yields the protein CASSQEYAPASTDTQYF.

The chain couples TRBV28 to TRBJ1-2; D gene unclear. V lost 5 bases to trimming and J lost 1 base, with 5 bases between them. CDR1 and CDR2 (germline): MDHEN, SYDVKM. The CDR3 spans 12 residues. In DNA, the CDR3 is TGTGCCAGCAGTAGGGATAACTATGGCTACACCTTC. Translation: CASSRDNYGYTF.

The CDR3 loop reads CASSPDIATNEKLFF. The CDR3 DNA reads as TGTGCCAGCAGCCCAGACATAGCAACTAATGAAAAACTGTTTTTT. This rearrangement joins TRBV9 to TRBJ1-4; no clear D gene. CDR1 and CDR2 (germline): SGDLS, YYNGEE. The length of the CDR3 is 15 residues. Trimming shortened V by 4 bases and J by 0 bases, and 10 bases separated the two germline ends.

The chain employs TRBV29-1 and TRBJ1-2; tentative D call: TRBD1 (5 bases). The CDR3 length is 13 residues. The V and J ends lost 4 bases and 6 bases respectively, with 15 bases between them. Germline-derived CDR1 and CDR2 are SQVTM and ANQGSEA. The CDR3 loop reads CSVVREFTDGYTF. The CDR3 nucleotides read TGCAGCGTTGTCAGGGAATTTACGGATGGCTACACCTTC.

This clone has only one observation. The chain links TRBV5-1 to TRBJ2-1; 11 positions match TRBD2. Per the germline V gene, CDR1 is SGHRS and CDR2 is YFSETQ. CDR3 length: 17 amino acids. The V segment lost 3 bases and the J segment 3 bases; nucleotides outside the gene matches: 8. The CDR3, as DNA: TGCGCCAGCAGCTCTCAGCCCCTAGCGGGGGGCTACAATGAGCAGTTCTTC. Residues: CASSSQPLAGGYNEQFF.

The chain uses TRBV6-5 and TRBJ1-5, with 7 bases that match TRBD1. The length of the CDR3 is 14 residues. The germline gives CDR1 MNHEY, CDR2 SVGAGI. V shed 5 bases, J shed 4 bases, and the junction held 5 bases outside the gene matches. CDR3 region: CASSPGGTNQPQHF. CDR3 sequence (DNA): TGTGCCAGCAGTCCAGGGGGAACAAATCAGCCCCAGCATTTT.